This TCR beta chain was captured in a study of shared clonotypes between healthy human individuals (TCRdb year 2020). Turning to the overall study: A few men and a couple of women, aged 18 to 49 years, made up the cohort. For each donor, CD4 naive and CD4 memory were each given three plates, CD8 naive was given two plates, and CD8 memory was given one plate. Between about 0.9 and 8.9 billion PBMCs per donor were obtained by leukapheresis. To estimate repertoire size and how much clonotype sharing occurs between individuals, the study deeply sequenced the blood TCR repertoires of five healthy adults. To increase sequencing depth and limit assay-specific biases, TCR repertoire library preparation and sequencing were carried out by different laboratories using diverse techniques.

TCR CDR3 regions were amplified from genomic DNA by multiplex PCR using the deep immunoSEQ assay. Genomic DNA extracted from each cell subset was distributed evenly over all wells of several immunoSEQ 96-well plates, and each plate served as one replicate. For sorted subsets, each replicate PCR was loaded with 200 ng genomic DNA, equivalent to 25,000 to 35,000 T cell genomes. Purified libraries were measured with a Qubit 3.0 fluorometer, size-checked on a Bioanalyzer 2100, and measured again with the KAPA Library Quantification kit. Every immunoSEQ 96-well plate was sequenced on a separate single-read 150-cycle Illumina NextSeq 550 flow cell. The source study handled its data this way. Because the immunoSEQ output held only junctional sequences and lacked quality scores, the filtering could not match the filtering applied to full-length reads. Sequences were annotated with PyIR, a Python wrapper for IgBLAST v1.9, and V/J genes and CDR3 were assigned using IMGT germline references. Reads were filtered out if the reads had weak V/J assignments (E-value above 1e-6), no CDR3, stop codons, out-of-frame junctions, or ambiguous translated residues. V3J clonotypes were defined by identical inferred V gene, J gene, and CDR3 amino acid sequence. Percentage overlap between repertoires was computed as shared unique clonotypes divided by the size of the smaller repertoire. Three approaches were used to assess repertoire richness: RTK rarefaction, the Chao1 estimator, and Recon v2.1 estimates of unobserved clonotypes. OLGA was used to compute generation probabilities for all TCRbeta clonotypes that the gDNA method yielded from four donors. Entries here come from immuneACCESS through TCRdb and include only in-frame sequences with V and J called. Some clones fail to appear in such tables; in the studies checked, an unresolved V gene covers under half of the shortfall, and the cause of the remainder is unknown. V, J and clone size are taken as reported in that table, and D and trimming were inferred from the DNA itself. A total of approximately 330,000 clones appear in this sample, more than 60% of them only once. Around 9.3% of the sample is in the top ten clones.

Healthy HIV-negative adults with no recently reported acute infections or vaccinations were included as donors. All donors were Caucasian adults living in Nashville, Tennessee, USA. CD4+ T cells were enriched by magnetic negative selection; naive cells were then positively selected on CD45RA, and the negative fraction formed the memory subset. After blood collection by leukapheresis, PBMCs were isolated using Ficoll-Histopaque density gradient centrifugation and then cryopreserved in the vapor phase of liquid nitrogen. Purity and quantity of every magnetically sorted T cell population were checked by analytical flow cytometry. Each sorted fraction had its genomic DNA isolated and then quantified by UV absorbance on a Nanodrop 2000c. As for this clone: Its cognate antigen has yet to be identified. Nothing much larger sits one base from this clone, and base qualities are not available.

Broad study findings and their caveats: Clonotypes shared by all four sorted-subset donors showed higher generation probabilities than non-shared clonotypes. Pairwise subsampling led to the expectation that sequencing depth would affect the degree of clonotype sharing among donors. Across a handful of donors, about 5% of naive CD4, roughly 3.5% of naive CD8, approximately 2.5% of memory CD4, and approximately 0.4% of memory CD8 clonotypes were shared. Even with the large sequencing depth, rarefaction of the sorted-subset datasets indicated that sequencing was incomplete. Because the study included only a small number of donors, the genetic and exposure-history diversity represented was limited. Larger estimated clonotype richness was generally found for naive subsets than for memory subsets. Sampling was restricted to blood, and TCR repertoires in tissues likely differ from the TCR repertoires found in blood.

This clonotype was obtained from a man in his thirties or forties in good health. The sequenced sample was memory CD4+ T cells sorted from blood. The intended sense of this specimen's cell subset or site label: CD45RA-negative fraction.

The DNA is TGCGCCAGCAGCTTGGTCGGAGGAGACACTGGAAACACCATATATTTT. This translates into CASSLVGGDTGNTIYF. The chain employs TRBV5-1 and TRBJ1-3; no D gene is confidently identified. The CDR3 runs 16 amino acids, cysteine and phenylalanine included. CDR3 DNA only is kept here, 48 bases in frame from base 1. CDR1 is given as SGHRS and CDR2 as YFSETQ, both from the germline V gene. V drops 0 bases and J drops 2 bases, leaving 12 bases in between.